These T cell receptor beta chains were read from a single sample in a study of T cell repertoires in cytomegalovirus infection. TCRdb re-derived calls from the reads in MiXCR, one entry per CDR3 protein. The sample includes approximately 200,000 distinct CDR3 sequences, roughly 22% seen only once; the top ten take around a sixth. The sample consisted of CD8+ T cells from PBMCs. Receptors were obtained from a human donor in good health (CMV status not recorded). Some clones in this sample may be carry-over from other donors' samples. The CDR3 runs from the conserved cysteine through the conserved F or W. Each record gives: V gene, clone size, D gene, J gene, CDR3 DNA, CDR3 protein. D genes are given only for firm matches. Only some rows state a clone size, as once, few, many or a class for expanded clones.

TRBV4-3	few	NA	TRBJ2-7	TGCGCCAGCAGCCAAGAGAGGGGGGCCTACGAGCAGTACTTC	CASSQERGAYEQYF
TRBV3-1	NA	NA	TRBJ2-7	TGTGCCAGCAGCCAAGGCCTCTGGTACGAGCAGTACTTC	CASSQGLWYEQYF
TRBV29-1	NA	NA	TRBJ1-1	TGCAGCGTTGATTTTTTAGGGTTCGCCACTGAAGCTTTCTTT	CSVDFLGFATEAFF
TRBV2	NA	NA	TRBJ1-4	TGTGCCAGCAGTGGAGATTTTTCAACTAATGAAAAACTGTTTTTT	CASSGDFSTNEKLFF
TRBV5-1	many	NA	TRBJ2-7	TGCGCCAGCAGCTTGGAAGGGGCTCCCTACGAGCAGTACTTC	CASSLEGAPYEQYF
TRBV29-1	NA	NA	TRBJ1-3	TGCAGCGTTGAAGGGGGCCCTGGAAACACCATATATTTT	CSVEGGPGNTIYF
TRBV18	few	TRBD1	TRBJ1-2	TGTGCCAGCTCACCATACGAATTGGACAGGGCCTACTATGGCTACACCTTC	CASSPYELDRAYYGYTF
TRBV4-3	NA	NA	TRBJ2-5	TGCGCCAGCAGCCCTCAACGGGGATCGGAGACCCAGTACTTC	CASSPQRGSETQYF
TRBV28	few	TRBD2	TRBJ2-1	TGTGCCAGTCCACCGGGACTAGCGGTCTACAATGAGCAGTTCTTC	CASPPGLAVYNEQFF
TRBV25-1	few	TRBD2	TRBJ2-5	TGTGCCAGCAGCGGAGCGGGGGGAGAGACCCAGTACTTC	CASSGAGGETQYF
TRBV7-9	many	NA	TRBJ2-5	TGTGCCAGCAGCTGGACCGGGACGTATCAAGAGACCCAGTACTTC	CASSWTGTYQETQYF